One TCR beta chain is described in this entry. The data derive from a study of beta chain features in type 1 diabetes. The CDR3 totals 15 residues. Per the germline V gene, CDR1 is SGHVS and CDR2 is FQNEAQ. V lost 4 bases and J 0 bases, leaving 13 bases between the germline ends. The investigators reverse transcribed all of the isolated RNA, so they sequenced expressed TCRB transcripts. Libraries were prepared by immunoSEQ multiplex PCR; TCRdb keeps only in-frame clonotypes and omits some of them. The sample includes hundreds of thousands of clones, approximately 12% of them seen just once. This TCR came from a man between 18 and 29 years old in good health. This chain uses TRBV7-8 with TRBJ2-7; the D gene is possibly TRBD2 (5 bases). The specimen sequenced was naive CD4+ T cells from blood. The CDR3 DNA reads TGTGCCAGCAGCTCGGGGAGCGTTCCCTCCTACGAGCAGTACTTC. Its translation: CASSSGSVPSYEQYF.